These 17 T cell receptor beta chains were all obtained from the same sample, sequenced in a study of radiation and T cells in renal cell carcinoma (dated by TCRdb to 2018 to 2020). In the paper's terms, the time point label means: baseline pretreatment blood. The treatment or condition label on this specimen signifies: 15 Gy SBRT to primary tumor, nephrectomy 4 weeks later. Receptor amplification or capture employed the immunoSEQ multiplex PCR assay. TCRdb re-hosts the immuneACCESS table, in-frame sequences only. Its copies lack some clones; in the studies checked, an unresolved V gene accounts for under half of them, and the cause for the rest is not known. Within this sample are 100,000 to 150,000 clones, with around 80% of them counted one time only. Clones ranked in the top ten supply less than 3.5% of the sample. The sample here was blood, taken from a patient whose treatment included radiotherapy and nephrectomy. The receptors stem from a woman in her sixties with renal cell carcinoma.

The chain combines TRBV2 with TRBJ2-7; maybe TRBD1 (6 bases). Deletions cut 10 bases from V and 3 bases from J, with 10 bases between. The CDR3 covers 11 residues. CDR1 SNHLY and CDR2 FYNNEI come from the germline V gene. CDR3 amino acids: CAISDSYEQYF. The CDR3 DNA sequence: TGTGCCATCTCGGACAGCTACGAGCAGTACTTC. The full variable domain, with the rest looked up from reference TRBV2 and TRBJ2-7, is EPEVTQTPSHQVTQMGQEVILRCVPISNHLYFYWYRQILGQKVEFLVSFYNNEISEKSEIFDDQFSVERPDGSNFTLKIRSTKLEDSAMYFCAISDSYEQYFGPGTRLTVT.

CDR3 amino acids: CASSPPRADTEAFF. The CDR3 DNA follows: TGTGCCAGCAGTCCGCCCAGGGCCGACACTGAAGCTTTCTTT. J is TRBJ1-1 and V is TRBV2; TRBD1 might be the D (5 bases). Germline V lookup: CDR1 SNHLY, CDR2 FYNNEI. V gave up 5 bases and J gave up 3 bases, with 13 bases separating them. The CDR3 has 14 residues.

V gene TRBV6-5 combines with J gene TRBJ2-7; D not resolved. Germline CDR1 MNHEY, CDR2 SVGAGI. The CDR3 is 15 residues long. Trimming stripped 5 bases from V and 5 bases from J, with 19 bases between. The CDR3: CASSPLTPSVNEQYF. The CDR3 DNA sequence: TGTGCCAGCAGTCCATTAACCCCGAGCGTCAACGAGCAGTACTTC.

This chain connects TRBV4-2 to TRBJ2-1; 10 nucleotides agree with TRBD2. There are 15 residues in the CDR3. Germline CDR1 LGHNA, CDR2 YNFKEQ. V lost 2 bases to trimming and J lost 6 bases; unmatched junction nucleotides: 4. The CDR3 protein is CASSQLAGEVNEQFF. CDR3 coding DNA: TGTGCCAGCAGCCAACTAGCGGGAGAAGTCAATGAGCAGTTCTTC.

This clone is deemed medium-sized (0.01 to 0.1%). The genes are TRBV6-4 and TRBJ1-2; D gene uncertain. The CDR3 loop spans 13 amino acids. Deletions cut 2 bases from V and 9 bases from J, with 13 bases between. Per the germline V gene, CDR1 is MRHNA and CDR2 is SNTAGT. As DNA, the CDR3 is TGTGCCAGCAGTGACCCTTACGGGAGGAGCTACACCTTC. Residues: CASSDPYGRSYTF.

V and J are TRBV28 and TRBJ2-7; D uncertain. V lost 3 bases and J 2 bases, leaving 11 bases between the germline ends. The germline V gene encodes CDR1 MDHEN and CDR2 SYDVKM. The CDR3 loop spans 14 amino acids. The CDR3 nucleotides read TGTGCCAGCAGTTTGCCTCAGCAAACCTACGAGCAGTACTTC. Translated: CASSLPQQTYEQYF.

This chain connects TRBV5-5 to TRBJ1-1, with 7 positions matching TRBD1. The CDR3 spans 15 residues. Germline V lookup: CDR1 SGHKS, CDR2 YYEKEE (reference sequence). With 4 bases clipped from V and 0 bases from J, the junction kept 6 bases outside the gene matches. CDR3 in amino acids: CASSVTGTVNTEAFF. DNA for the CDR3: TGTGCCAGCAGCGTCACCGGGACAGTGAACACTGAAGCTTTCTTT.

V is TRBV7-9 and J is TRBJ2-5; D not certain. This CDR3 has 12 amino acids. The germline V gene has CDR1 SEHNR and CDR2 FQNEAQ (reference sequence). V gave up 2 bases and J gave up 2 bases, with 3 bases separating them. This CDR3 reads CASSLNQETQYF. The CDR3 nucleotides read TGTGCCAGCAGCTTAAATCAAGAGACCCAGTACTTC.

This clone appeared once. The chain uses TRBV10-3 and TRBJ2-1; 10 positions match TRBD2. CDR3 length: 14 residues. Germline V gene data show CDR1 as ENHRY and CDR2 as SYGVKD. Unmatched junction bases numbered 3, after V lost 2 bases and J lost 8 bases. Here the CDR3 reads CAISEELAGDEQFF. For the CDR3, the DNA is TGTGCCATCAGTGAGGAGCTAGCGGGGGATGAGCAGTTCTTC.

The V and J genes are TRBV19 and TRBJ2-3; D is uncertain. The germline V gene has CDR1 LNHDA and CDR2 SQIVND (reference sequence). The CDR3 length is 13 residues. V was trimmed by 3 bases and J by 2 bases, leaving 6 bases between them. CDR3 region: CASSIPLTDTQYF. The CDR3 DNA reads TGTGCCAGTAGTATCCCTCTCACAGATACGCAGTATTTT.

The rearrangement links TRBV6-6 to TRBJ2-7; weak D call: TRBD1 (5 bases). The V gene lost 6 bases and the J gene lost 3 bases, with 6 bases spanning the gap. The CDR3 is 11 residues long. CDR1 and CDR2 (germline): MNHNY, SVGAGI (reference sequence). CDR3 loop: CASRTGYEQYF. CDR3 sequence (DNA): TGTGCCAGCAGAACAGGCTACGAGCAGTACTTC.

This clone has just a few counts. This sequence joins TRBV2 and TRBJ1-5; D uncertain. This CDR3 is built from 12 residues. The ends were cut back, 7 bases at V and 2 bases at J, with 6 bases in the middle. Germline V gene lookup returns CDR1 SNHLY and CDR2 FYNNEI. CDR3 coding DNA: TGTGCCAGCAAGGAAGGCAATCAGCCCCAGCATTTT. Protein sequence: CASKEGNQPQHF. Based on the CDR3 plus reference TRBV2 and TRBJ1-5, the full variable domain is EPEVTQTPSHQVTQMGQEVILRCVPISNHLYFYWYRQILGQKVEFLVSFYNNEISEKSEIFDDQFSVERPDGSNFTLKIRSTKLEDSAMYFCASKEGNQPQHFGDGTRLSIL.

This clone was seen once. The genes are TRBV7-3 and TRBJ2-1; 7 bases agree with TRBD2. The trim removed 5 bases at V and 7 bases at J, leaving 5 bases unmatched. The CDR3 consists of 13 residues. The germline CDR1 and CDR2 sequences are SGHTA and FQGTGA. As DNA, the CDR3 is TGTGCCAGCAGCCTACTCGGGGGGAATGAGCAGTTCTTC. Amino acids: CASSLLGGNEQFF.

This chain connects TRBV6-5 to TRBJ2-5; D is ambiguous. The CDR3 runs to 16 residues. Germline CDR1 is MNHEY and CDR2 is SVGAGI. Trimming pared 0 bases from V and 2 bases from J, leaving 13 bases between. The CDR3 spells CASSYSSGRGQETQYF. The DNA for the CDR3 is TGTGCCAGCAGTTACTCGTCCGGGCGCGGACAAGAGACCCAGTACTTC.

This clone was recorded only once. This chain joins TRBV15 and TRBJ2-1; D not certain. Germline loops: CDR1 LNHNV, CDR2 YYDKDF (reference sequence). CDR3 length: 14 residues. V lost 4 bases and J 0 bases, leaving 7 bases between the germline ends. The CDR3 protein is CATSTSSSYNEQFF. The CDR3 DNA sequence: TGTGCCACCAGCACGAGTAGCTCCTACAATGAGCAGTTCTTC.

The chain is built from TRBV6-5 and TRBJ2-3, with D unresolved. The CDR3 has 15 residues. Between the trimmed V and J ends, which lost 4 bases and 4 bases, there was a span of 15 bases. The germline CDR1 and CDR2 sequences are MNHEY and SVGAGI. The CDR3 loop reads CASSSVLPVADTQYF. For the CDR3, the DNA is TGTGCCAGCAGTTCGGTCCTCCCTGTGGCAGATACGCAGTATTTT.

The chain is built from TRBV5-6 and TRBJ2-3; D is undetermined. The V end was cut by 0 bases, the J end by 2 bases, with 7 bases between. The CDR3 sequence is 14 residues long. Germline CDR1 SGHDT, CDR2 YYEEEE. The CDR3 loop reads CASSLAVFTDTQYF. In DNA, the CDR3 is TGTGCCAGCAGCTTGGCAGTTTTCACAGATACGCAGTATTTT.